Below, 3 T cell receptor beta chains from the same sample are listed, as sequenced in a study of blood T cell repertoires in COVID-19. The table came from immunoSEQ multiplex PCR; TCRdb's copy has only in-frame clones and leaves some out. The data show around 40,000 clones, around 80% seen once. The source material was peripheral blood. The origin of the receptors is an elderly woman with active or convalescent COVID-19.

The chain is built from TRBV6-5 and TRBJ1-1; D is possibly TRBD1 (6 bases). Germline V gene data show CDR1 as MNHEY and CDR2 as SVGAGI. V lost 8 bases and J 5 bases, leaving 18 bases between the germline ends. This CDR3 has 14 residues. The CDR3 region has the DNA TGTGCCAGCCTCAAGGCGACAGGAGGAACTGAAGCTTTCTTT. Its translation is CASLKATGGTEAFF.

This chain connects TRBV6-5 to TRBJ1-2; D may be TRBD1 (6 bases). V was shortened by 5 bases and J by 4 bases, with 17 bases between the two germline ends. There are 15 residues in the CDR3. Germline V gene lookup returns CDR1 MNHEY and CDR2 SVGAGI. The CDR3 sequence: CASSLDRLYAYGYTF. CDR3 DNA: TGTGCCAGCAGTCTTGACAGGTTATATGCCTATGGCTACACCTTC.

The chain recombines TRBV24-1 with TRBJ2-1, with a weak D call TRBD1 (8 bases). This CDR3 region has 16 residues. In germline, CDR1 is KGHDR, CDR2 SFDVKD. V was shortened by 1 base and J by 5 bases, with 14 bases between the two germline ends. The CDR3 DNA reads TGTGCCACCAGTGATTTAGCGGGACAGGATAACAATGAGCAGTTCTTC. Translated, it gives CATSDLAGQDNNEQFF.